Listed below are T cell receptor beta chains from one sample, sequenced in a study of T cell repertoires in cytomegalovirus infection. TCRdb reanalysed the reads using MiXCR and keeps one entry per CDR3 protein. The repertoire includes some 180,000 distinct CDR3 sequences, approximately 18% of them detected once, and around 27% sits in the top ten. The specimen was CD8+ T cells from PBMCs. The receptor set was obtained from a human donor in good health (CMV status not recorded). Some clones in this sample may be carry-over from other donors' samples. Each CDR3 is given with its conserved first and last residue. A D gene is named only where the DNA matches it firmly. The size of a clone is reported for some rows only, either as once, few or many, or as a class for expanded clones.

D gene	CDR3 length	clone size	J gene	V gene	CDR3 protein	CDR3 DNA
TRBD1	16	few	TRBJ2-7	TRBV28	CASSNPRRQGWYEQYF	TGTGCCAGCAGCAACCCGAGGAGACAGGGATGGTACGAGCAGTACTTC
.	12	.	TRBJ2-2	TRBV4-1	CASSQDGGELFF	TGCGCCAGCAGCCAAGATGGCGGGGAGCTGTTTTTT
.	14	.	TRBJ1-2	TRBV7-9	CASSLPTGNLGYTF	TGTGCCAGCAGCTTACCTACAGGGAATTTGGGCTACACCTTC
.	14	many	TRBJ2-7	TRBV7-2	CASSLVLGDYEQYF	TGTGCCAGCAGCTTAGTGCTGGGGGACTACGAGCAGTACTTC
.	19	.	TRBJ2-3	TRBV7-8	CASSLEGAGPTLRTDTQYF	TGTGCCAGCAGCTTAGAAGGGGCAGGTCCAACTCTTCGCACAGATACGCAGTATTTT
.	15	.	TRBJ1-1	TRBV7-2	CASSLAHTLNTEAFF	TGTGCCAGCAGCTTAGCGCACACCTTGAACACTGAAGCTTTCTTT
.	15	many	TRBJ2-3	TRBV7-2	CASSQPGGSTDTQYF	TGTGCCAGCAGCCAACCAGGGGGGAGCACAGATACGCAGTATTTT
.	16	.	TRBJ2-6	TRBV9	CASSNGRSSGANVLTF	TGTGCCAGCAGTAACGGGAGAAGCTCTGGGGCCAACGTCCTGACTTTC
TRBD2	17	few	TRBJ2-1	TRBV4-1	CASSQPTTSGGYNEQFF	TGCGCCAGCAGCCAGCCTACGACTAGCGGGGGGTACAATGAGCAGTTCTTC
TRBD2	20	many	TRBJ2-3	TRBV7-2	CASSLERPGGSGGPTDTQYF	TGTGCCAGCAGCTTAGAAAGGCCCGGGGGGAGCGGGGGGCCGACAGATACGCAGTATTTT
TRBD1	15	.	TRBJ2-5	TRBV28	CASSLAPDRGETQYF	TGTGCCAGCAGTCTGGCCCCTGACAGGGGGGAGACCCAGTACTTC
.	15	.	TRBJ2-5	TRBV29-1	CSVETGGVAVETQYF	TGCAGCGTTGAAACCGGCGGGGTGGCGGTAGAGACCCAGTACTTC
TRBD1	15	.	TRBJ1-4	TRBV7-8	CASSLKTGGNEKLFF	TGTGCCAGCAGCCTTAAGACAGGGGGCAATGAAAAACTGTTTTTT
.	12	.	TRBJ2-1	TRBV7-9	CASSWGSNEQFF	TGTGCCAGCAGCTGGGGCAGCAATGAGCAGTTCTTC
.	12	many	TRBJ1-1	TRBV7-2	CASSLGGGEAFF	TGTGCCAGCAGCTTAGGGGGGGGTGAAGCTTTCTTT
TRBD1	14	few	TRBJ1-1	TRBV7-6	CASSHGQENTEAFF	TGTGCCAGCAGCCACGGACAGGAGAACACTGAAGCTTTCTTT
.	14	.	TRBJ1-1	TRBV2	CARVPRGLNTEAFF	TGTGCCAGAGTGCCGAGGGGATTGAACACTGAAGCTTTCTTT
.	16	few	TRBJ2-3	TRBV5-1	CASSKLARVRTDTQYF	TGCGCCAGCAGCAAGCTAGCTAGGGTCCGCACAGATACGCAGTATTTT
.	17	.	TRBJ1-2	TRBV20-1	CSARVDSIWGNYYGYTF	TGCAGTGCTAGAGTCGACTCCATCTGGGGGAACTACTATGGCTACACCTTC
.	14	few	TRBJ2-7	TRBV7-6	CASSLGEGSYEQYF	TGTGCCAGCAGCTTAGGTGAGGGGTCCTACGAGCAGTACTTC
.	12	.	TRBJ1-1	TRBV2	CASRTRNTEAFF	TGTGCCAGCAGGACCCGGAACACTGAAGCTTTCTTT
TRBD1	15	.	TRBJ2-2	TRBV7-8	CASRDTGVRTGELFF	TGTGCCAGCAGGGATACAGGGGTCCGCACCGGGGAGCTGTTTTTT
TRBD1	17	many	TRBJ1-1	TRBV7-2	CASSLNRQGGTNTEAFF	TGTGCCAGCAGCCTGAACCGACAGGGGGGGACGAACACTGAAGCTTTCTTT
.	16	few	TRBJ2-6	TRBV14	CASSHGLGSGANVLTF	TGTGCCAGCAGCCACGGCCTGGGCTCTGGGGCCAACGTCCTGACTTTC
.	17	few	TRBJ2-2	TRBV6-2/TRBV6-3	CASSWDPGLANTGELFF	TGTGCCAGCAGTTGGGACCCAGGTCTCGCGAACACCGGGGAGCTGTTTTTT
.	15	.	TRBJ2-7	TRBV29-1	CSVEKEDVPSYEQYF	TGCAGCGTTGAAAAGGAGGACGTCCCAAGCTACGAGCAGTACTTC
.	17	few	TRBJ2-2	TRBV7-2	CASSFPILQGNTGELFF	TGTGCCAGCAGCTTTCCGATTTTACAGGGGAACACCGGGGAGCTGTTTTTT
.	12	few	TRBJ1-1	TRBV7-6	CASSPAAVEAFF	TGTGCCAGCAGCCCGGCGGCAGTTGAAGCTTTCTTT
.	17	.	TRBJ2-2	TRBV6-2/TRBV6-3	CASSRTYGASNTGELFF	TGTGCCAGCAGTAGAACTTACGGGGCTTCGAACACCGGGGAGCTGTTTTTT
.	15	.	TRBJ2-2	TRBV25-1	CASSERTVNTGELFF	TGTGCCAGCAGTGAACGGACGGTTAACACCGGGGAGCTGTTTTTT
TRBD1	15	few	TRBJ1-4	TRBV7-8	CASRSFGQGRDKLFF	TGTGCCAGCAGATCATTTGGACAGGGAAGGGATAAACTGTTTTTT
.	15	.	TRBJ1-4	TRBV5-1	CASSLSRGDGEKLFF	TGCGCCAGCAGCTTGAGCAGGGGAGATGGGGAAAAACTGTTTTTT
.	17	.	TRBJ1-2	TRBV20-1	CSAWLTKLGEANYGYTF	TGCAGTGCCTGGCTAACGAAGTTGGGGGAAGCTAACTATGGCTACACCTTC
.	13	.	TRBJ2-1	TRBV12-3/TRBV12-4	CASSYRQADEQFF	TGTGCCAGCAGTTATCGACAGGCAGATGAGCAGTTCTTC
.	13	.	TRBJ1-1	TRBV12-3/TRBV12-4	CASSLWVNTEAFF	TGTGCCAGCAGTTTGTGGGTGAATACTGAAGCTTTCTTT
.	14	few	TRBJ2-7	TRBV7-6	CASSLLGRTYEQYF	TGTGCCAGCAGCTTACTCGGCAGGACCTACGAGCAGTACTTC
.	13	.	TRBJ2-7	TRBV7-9	CASSSPSGYEQYF	TGTGCCAGCAGCTCTCCGTCAGGATACGAGCAGTACTTC
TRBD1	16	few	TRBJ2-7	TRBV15	CATSRDYGQGSYEQYF	TGTGCCACCAGCAGAGATTATGGACAGGGGTCCTACGAGCAGTACTTC
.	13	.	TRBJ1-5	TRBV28	CASSFGGGQPQHF	TGTGCCAGCAGTTTCGGCGGCGGTCAGCCCCAGCATTTT
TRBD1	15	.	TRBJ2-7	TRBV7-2	CASSLVGQGDHEQYF	TGTGCCAGCAGCTTAGTAGGACAGGGGGACCACGAGCAGTACTTC
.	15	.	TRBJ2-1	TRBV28	CASSPQGGLGNEQFF	TGTGCCAGCAGTCCCCAGGGGGGCCTCGGCAATGAGCAGTTCTTC
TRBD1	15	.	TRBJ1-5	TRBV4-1	CASSQEGQDYQPQHF	TGCGCCAGCAGCCAAGAGGGACAGGATTATCAGCCCCAGCATTTT
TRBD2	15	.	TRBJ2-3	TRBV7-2	CASSWVAGGTDTQYF	TGTGCCAGCAGCTGGGTAGCGGGGGGCACAGATACGCAGTATTTT
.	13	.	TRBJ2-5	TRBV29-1	CSVEDRSPETQYF	TGCAGCGTTGAAGATCGGTCCCCAGAGACCCAGTACTTC
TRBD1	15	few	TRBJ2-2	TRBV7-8	CASSPWTGGTGELFF	TGTGCCAGCAGCCCTTGGACAGGGGGAACCGGGGAGCTGTTTTTT
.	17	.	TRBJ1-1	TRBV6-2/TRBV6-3	CASSSPLGRTENTEAFF	TGTGCCAGCAGTTCCCCCTTGGGTCGAACGGAGAACACTGAAGCTTTCTTT
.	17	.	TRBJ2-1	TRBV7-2	CASSLDLGQYSYNEQFF	TGTGCCAGCAGCTTAGACCTCGGGCAGTACTCCTACAATGAGCAGTTCTTC
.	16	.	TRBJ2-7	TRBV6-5	CASSYRNRLGTYEQYF	TGTGCCAGCAGTTATAGGAACAGGTTAGGCACCTACGAGCAGTACTTC
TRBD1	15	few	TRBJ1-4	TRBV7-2	CASSLRTGLNEKLFF	TGTGCCAGCAGCCTACGGACAGGCCTCAATGAAAAACTGTTTTTT
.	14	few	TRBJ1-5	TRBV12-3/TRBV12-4	CASSSGRASQPQHF	TGTGCCAGCAGTTCCGGCAGGGCGAGTCAGCCCCAGCATTTT
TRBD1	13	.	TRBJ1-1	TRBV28	CASSPDRGAEAFF	TGTGCCAGCAGCCCAGACAGGGGCGCTGAAGCTTTCTTT
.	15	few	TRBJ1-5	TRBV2	CASSEEGRRDQPQHF	TGTGCCAGCAGTGAAGAGGGAAGAAGGGATCAGCCCCAGCATTTT
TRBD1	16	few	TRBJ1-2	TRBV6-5	CASSSIPGQGHYGYTF	TGTGCCAGCAGCTCCATCCCGGGACAGGGTCACTATGGCTACACCTTC
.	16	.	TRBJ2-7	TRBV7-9	CASSPRVRRERDEQYF	TGTGCCAGCAGCCCCCGGGTTAGGAGGGAAAGGGACGAGCAGTACTTC
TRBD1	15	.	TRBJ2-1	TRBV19	CASSTFGQEYNEQFF	TGTGCCAGTAGTACTTTCGGACAGGAATACAATGAGCAGTTCTTC